This TCR beta chain was found in a study of blood T cell repertoires in COVID-19 (dated by TCRdb to the early 2020s). Looking at the study overall: Samples from collaborators originated in the United States, Italy and Spain and spanned both the acute and convalescent phases of COVID-19. The prospective study material was composed of cDNA or gDNA derived from T cells, B-cell-depleted T cells, or PBMCs. Deeply sampled blood TCRbeta repertoires from subjects exposed to, actively infected with, or recovered from COVID-19 were included in the dataset. The repertoires were made available in a free public database intended to serve as a resource for research on the immune response to SARS-CoV-2. The samples were drawn from the first 160 participants of the ongoing ImmuneRACE study and from 1,254 subjects provided by 6 global collaborators. Nearly every sample came with metadata listing a de-identified subject ID, COVID-19 status, age in years and sex. Where available, HLA class I and class II types were obtained from metadata supplied by the sample provider rather than from assay-based typing. Paper-wide results and their limitations: How much clinical and demographic metadata was included differed by source and by participant, and the metadata was provided uncurated.

V loses 4 bases at its end and J loses 6 bases; junction bases beyond the gene matches: 8. CDR1 and CDR2, looked up from the germline V gene, are MNHEY and SVGAGI. The CDR3 goes from the cysteine to the phenylalanine over 15 residues. Of the read, only the CDR3 DNA is kept; its 45 bases are in frame from base 1. Participants in the prospective study were aged roughly 18 to 100 years, lived in 20 to 25 United States geographic areas, and enrolled through a virtual design. To assign participants to cohorts, the prospective study relied on clinical history that participants themselves reported in a screening survey and a study questionnaire. In the prospective study, whole blood, serum and a nasopharyngeal or oropharyngeal swab were collected from each participant by mobile phlebotomists. Additional blood draws and questionnaires over a 2-month period could optionally be provided by prospective study participants. Blood samples from the prospective study were shipped frozen or at room temperature prior to DNA extraction.

Turning to this clone: This clone's antigen is unknown. Base qualities were left out, and no much larger clone turns up one base away.

TCRbeta CDR3 regions were amplified from genomic DNA using the immunoSEQ Assay, a bias-controlled multiplex PCR. In the source study's methods: Nucleated cell counts per sample were estimated from amplification of reference gene primers within the assay. To quantify the absolute abundance of each unique TCRbeta CDR3 rearrangement, sequence reads were collapsed and filtered. For each sample, productive Simpson clonality was calculated by taking the square root of Simpson's diversity index across productive rearrangements. In its TCRdb copy, this immuneACCESS table keeps in-frame sequences only and misses some clones. Where compared with another copy, unresolved V genes explain less than half of these, and the others have no known cause. D and trimming come from the DNA, and the V and J calls and clone size come from that table. The sample has about 270,000 clones on record, 75% to 90% of them singletons. Clones ranked in the top ten supply over 4% of the sample.

This sequence uses TRBV6-5 and TRBJ2-4, with 8 bases aligning to TRBD1. The receptor's source is a woman aged 25 to 39 with acute COVID-19. Sample: PBMCs or T cells enriched from blood (not recorded which). The nucleotide sequence is TGTGCCAGCAGTTCGGACAGGGTAGGACCAAACATTCAGTACTTC. This codes for CASSSDRVGPNIQYF.